This passage covers 23 T cell receptor beta chains from one sample sequenced in a study of blood T cells in healthy people across ages. With a J-beta primer mix and a sample-barcoded 5' primer, a second PCR ran 7 to 11 cycles. One entry per CDR3 protein, called by TCRdb with MiXCR from the 5' RACE reads. The sample holds about 1.8 million distinct CDR3 sequences; about 50% are singletons and the top ten take roughly 2%. Sample: blood. These TCRs come from a woman aged 40-49 years in good health.

This clonotype has ten or more counts. The chain links TRBV5-1 to TRBJ2-7, with D perhaps matching TRBD1 (5 bases). Germline V CDR1 and CDR2: SGHRS, YFSETQ. Trimming left V 0 bases short and J 0 bases short, with 7 bases between. The CDR3 is 14 amino acids. For the CDR3, the DNA is TGCGCCAGCAGCTTGGTGGACATCTCCTACGAGCAGTACTTC. Translating it yields CASSLVDISYEQYF.

The CDR3 DNA is TGTGCCAGCAGTTACTCGAGACTGGTCTTGTCTGGCTACACCTTC. It is translated as CASSYSRLVLSGYTF. The chain has TRBV6-2 or TRBV6-3 and TRBJ1-2, with D unresolved. The germline V and J ends were trimmed by 0 bases and 7 bases, with 15 bases remaining between them. CDR3 length equals 15 residues. Germline V gene lookup returns CDR1 MNHEY and CDR2 SVGEGT.

As to this clonotype: One base away lies a much larger clone, so this may be a sequencing read error. This chain uses TRBV4-2 with TRBJ2-1; D uncertain. Trimming removed 7 bases from V and 10 bases from J, with 2 bases in between. This CDR3 is built from 8 residues. Germline loops: CDR1 LGHNA, CDR2 YNFKEQ. CDR3 sequence reads: CASKEQFF. The CDR3 DNA sequence: TGTGCCAGCAAGGAGCAGTTCTTC.

The chain joins TRBV14 to TRBJ2-7; D perhaps matches TRBD1 (6 bases). Looked up from germline, CDR1 is SGHDN and CDR2 is FVKESK. The ends were cut back, 4 bases at V and 5 bases at J, with 12 bases in the middle. The CDR3 totals 13 residues. CDR3 region: CASSPYQGNEQYF. The CDR3 DNA reads as TGTGCCAGCAGCCCCTACCAGGGGAACGAGCAGTACTTC.

This chain uses TRBV29-1 with TRBJ2-3, with D uncertain. Trimming cost V 7 bases and J 0 bases, with 14 bases left between them. The CDR3 totals 14 residues. Germline assignment: CDR1 SQVTM and CDR2 ANQGSEA. The CDR3 nucleotides are TGCAGCGCCGACGACGGGCTCAGCACAGATACGCAGTATTTT. This encodes CSADDGLSTDTQYF.

As to this clonotype: Possible read error: a much larger clone is one base away. V is TRBV14 and J is TRBJ1-1; the D is unclear. This CDR3 has 13 residues. CDR1 and CDR2 (germline): SGHDN, FVKESK. The V gene lost 2 bases and the J gene lost 1 base, with 5 bases spanning the gap. The CDR3 DNA reads as TGTGCCAGCAGCCAACAGAGGAACACTGAAGCTTTCTTT. The encoded protein is CASSQQRNTEAFF.

The chain carries TRBV2 and TRBJ2-7; D might be TRBD1 (6 bases). Germline V lookup: CDR1 SNHLY, CDR2 FYNNEI. The germline V and J ends were trimmed by 3 bases and 10 bases, with 19 bases remaining between them. The CDR3 length is 14 residues. In DNA form, the CDR3 reads TGTGCCAGCAGTGACGACAGGTTTGCGACGGCCCAGTACTTC. It encodes CASSDDRFATAQYF.

V usage is TRBV25-1 and J usage is TRBJ2-4, with 7 positions matching TRBD2. In germline, CDR1 is MGHDK, CDR2 SYGVNS. The CDR3 is made up of 14 amino acids. V trimming: 2 bases; J trimming: 13 bases; junction bases outside the gene matches: 11. The CDR3 is CASSEDGPGREQYF. The DNA of the CDR3 is TGTGCCAGCAGTGAAGACGGGCCTGGGAGGGAGCAGTACTTC.

This clonotype was detected a few times. The rearrangement uses TRBV10-2 and TRBJ1-2; D perhaps matches TRBD1 (5 bases). The V gene's germline CDR1 is WSHSY and CDR2 SAAADI. V lost 3 bases and J lost 3, with 14 bases in between. The CDR3 runs to 15 residues. This CDR3 is CASSDQTTGHYGYTF. In DNA form, the CDR3 reads TGCGCCAGCAGTGACCAAACAACAGGTCACTATGGCTACACCTTC.

The V call is TRBV4-3, the J call TRBJ2-5; D may be TRBD1 or TRBD2 (7 bases each). Trimming stripped 4 bases from V and 5 bases from J, with 14 bases between. CDR1 is LGHNA, CDR2 YSLEER, per germline. The CDR3 contains 14 residues. This CDR3 is CASSPTGEGETQYF. CDR3 DNA: TGCGCCAGCAGCCCCACAGGGGAGGGGGAGACCCAGTACTTC.

The rearrangement joins TRBV12-3 or TRBV12-4 to TRBJ2-1; no clear D gene. The CDR3 covers 13 residues. V was trimmed by 5 bases and J by 5 bases, leaving 10 bases between them. CDR3 amino acids: CASSLPLDNEQFF. CDR3 DNA: TGTGCCAGCAGTCTCCCCCTCGACAATGAGCAGTTCTTC.

This clonotype was found a few times. V gene TRBV6-2 or TRBV6-3 combines with J gene TRBJ1-2, with TRBD1 matching over 10 bases. The V gene end was trimmed by 0 bases and the J gene end by 3 bases; junction bases not matched to a gene: 1. CDR3 size: 15 residues. Germline V gene sequence: CDR1 MNHEY, CDR2 SVGEGT. The chain's CDR3 is CASSYSGTGDYGYTF. The CDR3 DNA reads TGTGCCAGCAGTTACTCCGGGACAGGGGACTATGGCTACACCTTC.

V is TRBV28 and J is TRBJ2-5; D may match TRBD1 or TRBD2 (5 bases each). Between the trimmed V and J ends, which lost 10 bases and 4 bases, there was a span of 22 bases. Germline V gene data show CDR1 as MDHEN and CDR2 as SYDVKM. This CDR3 region has 15 residues. CDR3 DNA: TGTGCCAACCCAGACTACAGGACCGAGGCAGAGACCCAGTACTTC. This translates into CANPDYRTEAETQYF.

The chain carries TRBV5-1 and TRBJ2-3; D is possibly TRBD2 (6 bases). Trimming removed 5 bases at V and 1 base at J, with 14 bases between. The germline V gene has CDR1 SGHRS and CDR2 YFSETQ. CDR3 length equals 15 residues. This chain's CDR3 is CASRNFGGGTDTQYF. In DNA form, the CDR3 reads TGCGCCAGCAGGAACTTCGGGGGAGGCACAGATACGCAGTATTTT.

The V call is TRBV4-3, the J call TRBJ1-5, with 7 nucleotides matching TRBD1. Germline CDR1 reads LGHNA; CDR2 reads YSLEER. Germline trimming cut 4 bases from V and 0 bases from J; bases unmatched to any gene: 21. This CDR3 comprises 21 residues. The CDR3 region is CASSLNRRAGQQGISNQPQHF. As DNA, the CDR3 is TGCGCCAGCAGCCTAAACCGTCGGGCTGGACAACAGGGGATTAGCAATCAGCCCCAGCATTTT.

Turning to this clonotype: A read error likely explains this, since a far larger clone differs by one base. V usage is TRBV7-2 and J usage is TRBJ2-3; 7 bases agree with TRBD1. Per germline, CDR1 SGHTA and CDR2 FQGNSA. The CDR3 runs to 14 residues. The CDR3 nucleotides read TGTGCCAGCAACTTAGGACAGGGCACAGATACGCAGTATTTT. Its translation: CASNLGQGTDTQYF.

CDR3 protein: CASSLVSTEETQYF. CDR3 DNA: TGTGCCAGCAGCTTAGTTTCGACAGAGGAGACCCAGTACTTC. The rearrangement uses TRBV7-2 and TRBJ2-7; D is perhaps TRBD1 (5 bases). The DNA end lines up better with TRBJ2-5; the J call may be wrong. Germline CDR1 is SGHTA and CDR2 is FQGNSA. The CDR3 spans 14 residues.

The J gene is TRBJ1-1, the V gene TRBV20-1; tentatively, D is TRBD1 (6 bases). V was pared by 8 bases and J by 4 bases, with 20 bases between. CDR3 length: 14 residues. CDR1 and CDR2 from the germline V gene are DFQATT and SNEGSKA (reference sequence). Here the CDR3 DNA reads TGCAGTTCTGGGGGCAGGGGCCGGGGCACTGAAGCTTTCTTT. Its translation is CSSGGRGRGTEAFF.

The chain recombines TRBV6-5 with TRBJ2-7, with no clear D. Germline V CDR1 and CDR2: MNHEY, SVGAGI. This CDR3 has 15 amino acids. Trimming took off 4 bases at V and 2 bases at J, with 15 bases between the two ends. Here the CDR3 DNA reads TGTGCCAGCAGTTTCGGACGACGGACGACCTACGAGCAGTACTTC. It codes for CASSFGRRTTYEQYF.

The table lists this clonotype with a few counts. As DNA, the CDR3 is TGTGCCAGCAGTTTCCGGTTATACGGGCTTCGACCCCGAGAGACCCAGTACTTC. Protein: CASSFRLYGLRPRETQYF. The J gene is TRBJ2-5, the V gene TRBV28; D gene unclear. Trimming left V 3 bases short and J 4 bases short, with 24 bases between. Germline V gene sequence: CDR1 MDHEN, CDR2 SYDVKM. The length of the CDR3 is 18 residues.

This chain connects TRBV7-2 to TRBJ2-3; 9 bases map to TRBD2. Germline CDR1 and CDR2: SGHTA and FQGNSA. This CDR3 has 16 residues. With V trimmed by 1 base and J by 2 bases, 4 bases remained unmatched. The CDR3 nucleotides read TGTGCCAGCAGCTTAGGGGCGGGGGGGCTCACAGATACGCAGTATTTT. This encodes CASSLGAGGLTDTQYF. Full variable domain (remainder filled in from reference TRBV7-2 and TRBJ2-3): GAGVSQSPSNKVTEKGKDVELRCDPISGHTALYWYRQSLGQGLEFLIYFQGNSAPDKSGLPSDRFSAERTGGSVSTLTIQRTQQEDSAVYLCASSLGAGGLTDTQYFGPGTRLTVL.

This clonotype appeared a few times. V usage is TRBV20-1 and J usage is TRBJ2-7; maybe TRBD2 (6 bases). Deletions cut 5 bases from V and 0 bases from J, with 14 bases between. The CDR3 length is 14 residues. Germline V lookup: CDR1 DFQATT, CDR2 SNEGSKA (reference sequence). CDR3 sequence: CSAGGTVSSYEQYF. The CDR3 DNA is TGCAGTGCTGGGGGGACGGTCAGCTCCTACGAGCAGTACTTC.

The chain employs TRBV5-1 and TRBJ2-3; 8 positions agree with TRBD2. CDR1 is SGHRS and CDR2 is YFSETQ in the germline V gene. This CDR3 is built from 18 residues. V dropped 4 bases and J dropped 0; count of bases not matched to a gene: 13. DNA for the CDR3: TGCGCCAGCAGCCAAAAAATAGTAGCGGGGCTCAGCACAGATACGCAGTATTTT. Protein product: CASSQKIVAGLSTDTQYF.